This passage covers 13 T cell receptor beta chains from one sample sequenced in a study of beta chain features in type 1 diabetes. Expressed TCRB transcripts were sequenced, since all the RNA that had been isolated was reverse transcribed. Clones were read by immunoSEQ multiplex PCR, and TCRdb kept only the in-frame ones, dropping some. The profile shows about 240,000 clones, approximately 14% of them singletons. The study, taken as a whole, reports: Significant though moderate, a shortening of TCRB CDR3s appeared in all four CD4+ subsets of Type 1 diabetes patients.

Their antigens remain unidentified. Sample: naive CD4+ T cells from blood. The receptors stem from a man aged 25 to 40 with type 1 diabetes.

V and J are TRBV10-3 and TRBJ1-6, with D perhaps TRBD1 (5 bases). V was shortened by 5 bases and J by 5 bases, with 10 bases between the two germline ends. CDR3 length equals 14 residues. Germline CDR1 ENHRY, CDR2 SYGVKD. This chain's CDR3 is CAISLGGDNSPLHF. The CDR3 DNA is TGTGCCATCAGTCTGGGGGGGGATAATTCACCCCTCCACTTT.

V is TRBV30 and J is TRBJ2-5; 8 nucleotides match TRBD2. The CDR3 has 14 residues. The V gene's germline CDR1 is GTSNPN and CDR2 SVGIG (reference sequence). The CDR3 bases are TGTGCTGTCGGGGGGGGGCCGGCTCAAGAGACCCAGTACTTC. The encoded protein is CAVGGGPAQETQYF.

This clone was found a few times. The chain uses TRBV11-2 and TRBJ1-2; tentative D call: TRBD1 (5 bases). This CDR3 is 14 amino acids long. Germline V gene lookup returns CDR1 SGHAT and CDR2 FQNNGV. V was cut by 6 bases and J by 4 bases, with 15 bases left in between. This CDR3 reads CASRLTGGLYGYTF. DNA of the CDR3: TGTGCCAGCAGATTGACCGGGGGTCTCTATGGCTACACCTTC.

The chain combines TRBV7-2 with TRBJ2-7; 9 nucleotides match TRBD2. Looked up from germline, CDR1 is SGHTA and CDR2 is FQGNSA. The trim removed 2 bases at V and 7 bases at J, leaving 12 bases unmatched. The CDR3 spans 16 residues. The CDR3: CASSLNVLAGTGEQYF. The CDR3, as DNA: TGTGCCAGCAGCTTAAATGTCCTAGCGGGAACTGGGGAGCAGTACTTC.

This clone was counted a few times. The gene calls are TRBV7-9 and TRBJ1-2; D call uncertain. Germline V gene sequence: CDR1 SEHNR, CDR2 FQNEAQ (reference sequence). CDR3 length: 15 amino acids. Trimming shortened V by 1 base and J by 8 bases, and 17 bases separated the two germline ends. The CDR3 here is CASSLDEGLLWGYTF. As DNA, the CDR3 is TGTGCCAGCAGCTTAGATGAGGGTCTGCTGTGGGGCTACACCTTC.

The chain employs TRBV5-1 and TRBJ1-1; D uncertain. The ends were cut back, 6 bases at V and 2 bases at J, with 11 bases in the middle. The germline V gene has CDR1 SGHRS and CDR2 YFSETQ. The CDR3 has 13 residues. The CDR3 reads CASTITENTEAFF. The CDR3 DNA reads TGCGCCAGCACCATCACTGAAAACACTGAAGCTTTCTTT.

This clone was seen more than once but under ten times. This chain links TRBV5-1 with TRBJ2-5; 8 bases map to TRBD2. Germline-derived CDR1 and CDR2 are SGHRS and YFSETQ. CDR3 length equals 17 residues. With 3 bases clipped from V and 5 bases from J, the junction kept 15 bases outside the gene matches. The CDR3 bases are TGCGCCAGCAGCTCCCTCCGCGGTAGCGGGATAACTGAGACCCAGTACTTC. This sequence encodes CASSSLRGSGITETQYF.

J is TRBJ2-7 and V is TRBV2; D is unclear. V was clipped by 6 bases and J by 2 bases, with 11 bases between them. Germline values: CDR1 SNHLY, CDR2 FYNNEI. The CDR3 has 13 amino acids. The CDR3 nucleotides read TGTGCCAGCAGCTCCAGGATGGCCTACGAGCAGTACTTC. It yields the protein CASSSRMAYEQYF.

This chain connects TRBV29-1 to TRBJ1-5; 7 bases fit TRBD1. The junction had 4 bases not matched to a gene; V was cut back by 5 bases and J by 3 bases. CDR3 length: 13 amino acids. Germline CDR1 is SQVTM and CDR2 is ANQGSEA. The CDR3 here is CSVKQGFNQPQHF. The CDR3 DNA reads TGCAGCGTTAAACAGGGGTTCAATCAGCCCCAGCATTTT.

The V and J genes are TRBV6-4 and TRBJ2-3; 7 bases align to TRBD1. CDR3 length: 15 residues. Germline-derived CDR1 and CDR2 are MRHNA and SNTAGT. Unmatched junction bases numbered 11, after V lost 6 bases and J lost 5 bases. CDR3 loop: CASSHRQGQGDTQYF. CDR3 DNA: TGTGCCAGCAGCCATAGACAGGGCCAAGGAGATACGCAGTATTTT.

A few counts support this clone. The chain has TRBV6-5 and TRBJ1-1; 7 bases align to TRBD1. Trimming removed 6 bases from V and 1 base from J; junction bases left unmatched: 5. The germline V gene encodes CDR1 MNHEY and CDR2 SVGAGI. The length of the CDR3 is 14 residues. The CDR3 region is CASRTDRRNTEAFF. CDR3 sequence (DNA): TGTGCCAGCAGAACGGACAGGAGGAACACTGAAGCTTTCTTT.

The chain links TRBV5-1 to TRBJ1-1; D possibly corresponds to TRBD1 (6 bases). Trimming pared 0 bases from V and 4 bases from J, leaving 16 bases between. This CDR3 is built from 16 residues. CDR1 and CDR2 (germline): SGHRS, YFSETQ. The CDR3: CASSLVDRSGATEAFF. CDR3 nucleotide sequence: TGCGCCAGCAGCTTGGTTGACAGGTCAGGGGCCACTGAAGCTTTCTTT. Complete variable domain (other parts from reference TRBV5-1 and TRBJ1-1): KAGVTQTPRYLIKTRGQQVTLSCSPISGHRSVSWYQQTPGQGLQFLFEYFSETQRNKGNFPGRFSGRQFSNSRSEMNVSTLELGDSALYLCASSLVDRSGATEAFFGQGTRLTVV.

The chain uses TRBV6-5 and TRBJ2-7, with D possibly being TRBD1 (6 bases). Germline V gene data show CDR1 as MNHEY and CDR2 as SVGAGI. Trimming cost V 6 bases and J 0 bases, with 12 bases left between them. The CDR3 length is 14 residues. Here the CDR3 reads CASRLDRNSYEQYF. CDR3 nucleotides: TGTGCCAGCAGGCTAGACAGGAACTCCTACGAGCAGTACTTC.